What follows are 2 T cell receptor beta chains derived from one specimen sequenced in a study of OX40 agonist ivuxolimab in advanced cancers. To prepare the library, the immunoSEQ multiplex PCR assay was applied. In TCRdb, the immuneACCESS table is reduced to in-frame sequences with V and J assigned. These tables do not hold every clone; where another copy was compared, an unresolved V gene accounts for under half, and the others remain unexplained. Counted in this sample were approximately 90,000 clones; about 90% of them appeared once. Around 1.7% of the sample goes to the ten largest clones. Here the sequenced sample was CD4+ or CD8+ T cells sorted from blood, taken in a trial of the OX40 agonist ivuxolimab. These receptors were obtained from an adult with an advanced solid tumor such as melanoma, head and neck, liver or kidney cancer.

This chain joins TRBV18 and TRBJ2-3, with D unresolved. CDR3 length equals 15 residues. V lost 3 bases and J lost 0, with 10 bases in between. Germline V gene data show CDR1 as KGHSH and CDR2 as LQKENI. The chain's CDR3 is CASSPSTVSTDTQYF. The CDR3 nucleotides are TGTGCCAGCTCACCGAGCACGGTGAGCACAGATACGCAGTATTTT.

V gene TRBV2 combines with J gene TRBJ2-7, with 12 bases fitting TRBD2. The germline gives CDR1 SNHLY, CDR2 FYNNEI. CDR3 size: 13 residues. The V segment lost 8 bases and the J segment 3 bases; nucleotides outside the gene matches: 2. The CDR3 is CASRLAGVYEQYF. CDR3 nucleotide sequence: TGTGCCAGCCGACTAGCGGGAGTCTACGAGCAGTACTTC.